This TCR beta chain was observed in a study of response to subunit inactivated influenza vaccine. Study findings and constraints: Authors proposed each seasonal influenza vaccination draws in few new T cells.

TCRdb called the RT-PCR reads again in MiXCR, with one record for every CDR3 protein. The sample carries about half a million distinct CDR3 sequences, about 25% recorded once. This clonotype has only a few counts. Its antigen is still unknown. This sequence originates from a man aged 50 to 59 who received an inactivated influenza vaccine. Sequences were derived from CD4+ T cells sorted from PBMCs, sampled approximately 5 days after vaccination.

For the CDR3, the DNA is TGTGCCAGCAGCCAGGACAAAAACACCGGGGAGCTGTTTTTT. Translated, it gives CASSQDKNTGELFF. The rearrangement links TRBV3-1 to TRBJ2-2, with a possible D match to TRBD1 (5 bases). Trimming shortened V by 3 bases and J by 2 bases, and 7 bases separated the two germline ends. CDR3 size: 14 residues. Germline CDR1 reads LGHDT; CDR2 reads YNNKEL (reference sequence).